These 8 T cell receptor beta chains were sequenced from one sample in a study of shared T cell receptors in the human thymus. Sequenced by immunoSEQ multiplex PCR; TCRdb stores in-frame clones only, minus some. The sample lists hundreds of thousands of clones, roughly 74% occurring once. This same sample was also part of a study on human thymus T cells.

The sample was thymocytes. These receptors were obtained from a boy younger than two with a congenital heart defect.

The CDR3 sequence is CASSLQETQYF. CDR3 DNA sequence: TGTGCCAGCAGCCTCCAAGAGACCCAGTACTTC. The V and J genes are TRBV13 and TRBJ2-5; D remains ambiguous. V was shortened by 5 bases and J by 1 base, with 2 bases between the two germline ends. CDR3 length: 11 amino acids. In germline, CDR1 is PRHDT, CDR2 FYEKMQ (reference sequence).

This clone has more than one count but fewer than ten. The chain joins TRBV30 to TRBJ2-3; 7 positions agree with TRBD2. V trimming: 3 bases; J trimming: 4 bases; junction bases outside the gene matches: 10. Germline V gene data show CDR1 as GTSNPN and CDR2 as SVGIG (reference sequence). The CDR3 length is 15 residues. This CDR3 is CAWSPVRGGPDTQYF. DNA for the CDR3: TGTGCCTGGAGCCCTGTGCGGGGAGGGCCAGATACGCAGTATTTT.

The rearrangement links TRBV30 to TRBJ2-7; 9 bases agree with TRBD2. The CDR3 is 14 residues long. Unmatched junction bases numbered 10, after V lost 3 bases and J lost 7 bases. Germline-derived CDR1 and CDR2 are GTSNPN and SVGIG (reference sequence). The CDR3 DNA reads TGTGCCTGGAGAGGGGGCGGGAGGGCCCGGGAGCAGTACTTC. Protein sequence: CAWRGGGRAREQYF.

The V and J genes are TRBV7-8 and TRBJ2-7; 8 nucleotides align to TRBD2. Germline CDR1 reads SGHVS; CDR2 reads FQNEAQ. Trimming cost V 1 base and J 7 bases; bases outside gene matches: 9. This CDR3 region has 15 residues. The CDR3 here is CASSLDRLAGGEQYF. The CDR3 nucleotides are TGTGCCAGCAGCTTAGATCGGCTAGCGGGTGGTGAGCAGTACTTC.

The chain employs TRBV28 and TRBJ2-5; maybe TRBD2 (5 bases). In germline, CDR1 is MDHEN, CDR2 SYDVKM. V was cut by 5 bases and J by 1 base, with 11 bases left in between. The CDR3 extends over 14 amino acids. CDR3 nucleotide sequence: TGTGCCAGCAGTAAATTTGAGGGCCAAGAGACCCAGTACTTC. Translation: CASSKFEGQETQYF.

The chain links TRBV19 to TRBJ1-4; D gene uncertain. CDR3 size: 13 residues. Deletions cut 2 bases from V and 8 bases from J, with 9 bases between. CDR1 LNHDA and CDR2 SQIVND come from the germline V gene (reference sequence). This chain's CDR3 is CASSISPGEKLFF. The CDR3 nucleotides are TGTGCCAGTAGTATAAGTCCGGGAGAAAAACTGTTTTTT.

This chain links TRBV27 with TRBJ1-2; a possible D gene is TRBD1 (6 bases). The CDR3 is 17 residues long. CDR1 MNHEY and CDR2 SMNVEV come from the germline V gene (reference sequence). The V gene lost 0 bases and the J gene lost 8 bases, with 22 bases spanning the gap. In nucleotides, the CDR3 is TGTGCCAGCAGTTTATCGGGGGTACAGGGAGGGCTCTCCGGCTACACCTTC. It encodes CASSLSGVQGGLSGYTF.

This clone was counted once. This rearrangement joins TRBV25-1 to TRBJ2-7; D remains ambiguous. In germline, CDR1 is MGHDK, CDR2 SYGVNS. The length of the CDR3 is 14 residues. V was pared by 2 bases and J by 2 bases, with 10 bases between. The CDR3 bases are TGTGCCAGCAGTGAAAATAGTGGAGCCTACGAGCAGTACTTC. Amino acids: CASSENSGAYEQYF.